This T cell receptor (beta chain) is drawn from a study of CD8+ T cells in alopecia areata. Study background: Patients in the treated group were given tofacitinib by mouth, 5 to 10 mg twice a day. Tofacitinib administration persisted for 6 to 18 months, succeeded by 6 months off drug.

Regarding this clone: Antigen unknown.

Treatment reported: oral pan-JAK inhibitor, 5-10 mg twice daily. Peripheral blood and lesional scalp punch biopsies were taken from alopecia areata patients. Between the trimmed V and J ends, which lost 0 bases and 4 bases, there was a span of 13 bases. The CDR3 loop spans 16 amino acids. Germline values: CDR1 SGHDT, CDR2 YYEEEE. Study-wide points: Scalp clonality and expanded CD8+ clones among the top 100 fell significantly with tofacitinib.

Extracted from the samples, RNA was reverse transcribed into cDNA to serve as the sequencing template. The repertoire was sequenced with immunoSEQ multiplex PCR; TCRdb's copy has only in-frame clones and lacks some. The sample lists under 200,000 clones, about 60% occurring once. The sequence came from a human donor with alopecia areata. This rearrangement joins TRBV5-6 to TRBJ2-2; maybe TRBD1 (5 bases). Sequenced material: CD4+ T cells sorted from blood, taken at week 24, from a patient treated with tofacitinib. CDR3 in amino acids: CASSLAGRVITGELFF. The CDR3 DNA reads TGTGCCAGCAGCTTGGCCGGCAGGGTAATCACCGGGGAGCTGTTTTTT.